Sequencing of this T cell receptor (beta chain) was carried out in a study of PD-L1 blockade in urothelial cancer. Across the whole study: About 90% of the roughly 30 patients were men who had bladder-origin urothelial cancer. The study recovered a median of around 150,000 T cells per blood sample. Blood was analyzed 3 weeks (second dose) and 6 weeks after treatment start.

Time point: peripheral blood 6 weeks after treatment start. Method: immunoSEQ multiplex PCR; TCRdb's copy keeps in-frame clones and lacks some. The sample has under 35,000 clones, 80% to 90% seen once. Germline CDR1 SGHRS, CDR2 YFSETQ. V lost 0 bases and J 6 bases, leaving 7 bases between the germline ends. CDR3 length: 13 residues. The rearrangement links TRBV5-1 to TRBJ2-1; D possibly corresponds to TRBD2 (6 bases). The receptor's source is a man at least 80 years old with urothelial cancer. The specimen was PBMCs, collected around atezolizumab (anti-PD-L1) treatment. The CDR3 region has the DNA TGCGCCAGCAGCTTGGGACTAGTCAATGAGCAGTTCTTC. This gives the protein CASSLGLVNEQFF.